This T cell receptor beta chain was profiled in a study of cytomegalovirus exposure and HLA in healthy donors. The PCR ran on 60 Vbeta and 13 Jbeta primers. Sequencing used immunoSEQ multiplex PCR; TCRdb keeps in-frame clones, though not all of them. The sample lists around 120,000 clones, approximately 80% occurring once. Worth noting for this clone: The antigen is unknown.

Findings and caveats of the study: Earlier results showed most TCR beta V segments being productive about 90% or about 30% of the time. TCR beta chain V- and J-gene trimming was linked, in a later analysis, to a missense variant in DCLRE1C.

The CDR3 has 16 amino acids. CDR1 and CDR2 from the germline V gene are LGHNA and YSLEER. V dropped 0 bases and J dropped 1 base, with 9 bases sitting between them. The clonotype was recovered from a man aged 50-60 years in good health and CMV-seropositive. Sequenced: PBMCs. The rearrangement links TRBV4-3 to TRBJ1-4; D is undetermined. The CDR3 reads CASSQDMGRTNEKLFF. DNA of the CDR3: TGCGCCAGCAGCCAAGATATGGGGAGAACTAATGAAAAACTGTTTTTT.